A single sample is the source of the 18 T cell receptor beta chains below, sequenced in a study of blood T cell repertoires in COVID-19 (dated by TCRdb to about 2020). Library preparation was by the immunoSEQ multiplex PCR assay. Imported from immuneACCESS, the table was reduced by TCRdb to in-frame sequences with V and J called. These copies leave out some clones; in studies compared against another copy, an unresolved V gene accounts for under half, and the cause of the remainder is not known. The sample has roughly 99,000 clones on record, roughly 80% of them singletons. Together, the top ten hold about 11% of the sample. Input material: peripheral blood. Source of these receptors: a woman older than 75 with acute or convalescent COVID-19.

The rearrangement joins TRBV18 to TRBJ1-2, with 10 bases identical to TRBD1. CDR1 is KGHSH and CDR2 is LQKENI in the germline V gene. The length of the CDR3 is 17 residues. Trimming cost V 6 bases and J 6 bases; bases outside gene matches: 16. This chain's CDR3 is CASSRDSSGTGDNGYTF. The CDR3 nucleotides read TGTGCCAGCTCGAGAGATTCGTCCGGGACAGGGGACAATGGCTACACCTTC.

The chain has TRBV19 and TRBJ1-4; tentative D call: TRBD1 (5 bases). Looked up from germline, CDR1 is LNHDA and CDR2 is SQIVND (reference sequence). The CDR3 covers 13 residues. Trimming stripped 6 bases from V and 10 bases from J, with 15 bases between. Here the CDR3 reads CASRDGRGGKLFF. The CDR3 region has the DNA TGTGCCAGTAGGGATGGAAGGGGAGGAAAACTGTTTTTT.

In its sample, this clone was seen once. The CDR3 DNA follows: TGTGCCAGCAGCTTGGAGGGGGCGGGTCCCGGGGAGCTGTTTTTT. This translates into CASSLEGAGPGELFF. The rearrangement links TRBV5-6 to TRBJ2-2; 7 nucleotides agree with TRBD1. V trimming: 0 bases; J trimming: 6 bases; junction bases outside the gene matches: 5. CDR1 is SGHDT and CDR2 is YYEEEE in the germline V gene. The CDR3 is 15 residues long.

DNA of the CDR3: TGTGCCTGGAGTGGGCAGGTGAACACTGAAGCTTTCTTT. It specifies CAWSGQVNTEAFF. This rearrangement joins TRBV30 to TRBJ1-1; D unresolved. Germline-derived CDR1 and CDR2 are GTSNPN and SVGIG (reference sequence). V lost 1 base to trimming and J lost 0 bases, with 6 bases between them. CDR3 length: 13 residues.

The chain employs TRBV7-2 and TRBJ2-5; 11 nucleotides agree with TRBD2. Trimming took 4 bases from V and 5 from J; bases not matched to a gene: 12. Per germline, CDR1 SGHTA and CDR2 FQGNSA. This CDR3 has 17 amino acids. CDR3 amino acids: CASSSSTSGGLSETQYF. The CDR3 region has the DNA TGTGCCAGCAGCTCATCCACTAGCGGGGGACTTTCGGAGACCCAGTACTTC. Together with reference TRBV7-2 and TRBJ2-5, the CDR3 gives the full variable domain: GAGVSQSPSNKVTEKGKDVELRCDPISGHTALYWYRQSLGQGLEFLIYFQGNSAPDKSGLPSDRFSAERTGGSVSTLTIQRTQQEDSAVYLCASSSSTSGGLSETQYFGPGTRLLVL.

CDR3 nucleotides: TGTGCCAGCAGTGAAGATGACAGGGGGCGGTTTGGCTACACCTTC. It translates to CASSEDDRGRFGYTF. The chain joins TRBV6-1 to TRBJ1-2, with 10 nucleotides matching TRBD1. The CDR3 is 15 residues long. The ends lost 1 base at V and 7 bases at J; junction bases unmatched: 6. Germline assignment: CDR1 MNHNS and CDR2 SASEGT.

The V gene is TRBV7-2, the J gene TRBJ2-7; 8 nucleotides match TRBD1. The CDR3 consists of 15 residues. V lost 5 bases and J lost 5; bases outside the gene matches: 11. CDR1 and CDR2 (germline): SGHTA, FQGNSA. The CDR3 spells CASSAGQGDLHEQYF. DNA for the CDR3: TGTGCCAGCAGCGCCGGACAGGGCGATTTACACGAGCAGTACTTC.

CDR3 in DNA: TGTGCCAGCAGTCCCGGACAGAGATCTTTTTATGGCTACACCTTC. Translated, it gives CASSPGQRSFYGYTF. V gene TRBV28 combines with J gene TRBJ1-2, with D maybe TRBD1 (6 bases). Germline CDR1 MDHEN, CDR2 SYDVKM. Trimming removed 5 bases at V and 5 bases at J, with 18 bases between. This CDR3 has 15 residues.

V and J are TRBV5-8 and TRBJ1-2, with TRBD1 matching 7 bases. The CDR3 has 13 residues. Unmatched junction bases numbered 5, after V lost 5 bases and J lost 4 bases. The germline CDR1 and CDR2 sequences are SGHTS and YDEGEE. The CDR3 region has the DNA TGTGCCAGCAGGCCCGGGACAGTCTATGGCTACACCTTC. Its protein product is CASRPGTVYGYTF.

The CDR3 DNA reads as TGTGCCAGCAGCCCTCCGGGACTAGCGGGGCGTGAGCAGTACTTC. Encoded protein: CASSPPGLAGREQYF. The chain couples TRBV3-1 (or the pseudogene TRBV3-2) to TRBJ2-7, with 13 bases identical to TRBD2. Per the germline V gene, CDR1 is LGHDT and CDR2 is YNNKEL (reference sequence). V was clipped by 4 bases and J by 7 bases; unmatched bases: 7. The CDR3 runs 15 residues.

The V gene is TRBV9, the J gene TRBJ1-1; D uncertain. V was clipped by 3 bases and J by 4 bases, with 13 bases between them. CDR3 length equals 14 residues. Germline loops: CDR1 SGDLS, CDR2 YYNGEE. DNA for the CDR3: TGTGCCAGCAGCGCCACGCGACTGGGCACTGAAGCTTTCTTT. Protein sequence: CASSATRLGTEAFF.

The genes are TRBV28 and TRBJ1-1; 11 bases are a match to TRBD1. CDR1 and CDR2 from the germline V gene are MDHEN and SYDVKM. The CDR3 contains 14 residues. After removal of 6 bases from V and 5 bases from J, the junction contained 5 bases not matched to a gene. CDR3 nucleotide sequence: TGTGCCAGCAGGGGGACAGGGGGAAGAACTGAAGCTTTCTTT. This encodes CASRGTGGRTEAFF.

The V call is TRBV5-8, the J call TRBJ2-1, with TRBD1 identical over 8 bases. The CDR3 has 16 amino acids. Looked up from germline, CDR1 is SGHTS and CDR2 is YDEGEE. The V segment lost 4 bases and the J segment 0 bases; nucleotides outside the gene matches: 6. Here the CDR3 DNA reads TGTGCCAGCAGCCAGAGAACAGGGGGCTCCTACAATGAGCAGTTCTTC. It yields the protein CASSQRTGGSYNEQFF.

The chain joins TRBV7-2 to TRBJ1-1; D uncertain. This CDR3 has 14 amino acids. V gave up 5 bases and J gave up 5 bases, with 15 bases separating them. Germline CDR1 is SGHTA and CDR2 is FQGNSA. The CDR3 here is CASSPQGRRTEAFF. CDR3 coding DNA: TGTGCCAGCAGCCCCCAAGGGAGACGGACTGAAGCTTTCTTT.

The CDR3: CASSLFRRGRGYTF. The CDR3 DNA sequence: TGTGCCAGCAGTTTATTCCGCCGGGGTCGGGGCTACACCTTC. This chain joins TRBV28 and TRBJ1-2, with D unresolved. The CDR3 extends over 14 amino acids. Germline CDR1 MDHEN, CDR2 SYDVKM. The V end was cut by 1 base, the J end by 8 bases, with 14 bases between.

The chain couples TRBV27 to TRBJ1-6, with a tentative D call TRBD1 (6 bases). The CDR3 runs to 15 residues. CDR1 is MNHEY, CDR2 SMNVEV, per germline (reference sequence). V lost 2 bases and J lost 10, with 15 bases in between. The CDR3 nucleotides read TGTGCCAGCAGTTTAACTTCTCCGGGACAATCACCCCTCCACTTT. It specifies CASSLTSPGQSPLHF.

The chain employs TRBV7-9 and TRBJ2-6, with a possible D match to TRBD2 (5 bases). The V gene's germline CDR1 is SEHNR and CDR2 FQNEAQ (reference sequence). Trimming cost V 2 bases and J 3 bases, with 8 bases left between them. This CDR3 has 15 amino acids. The DNA of the CDR3 is TGTGCCAGCAGCTTATTAGGGAGTGGGGCCAACGTCCTGACTTTC. Translating it yields CASSLLGSGANVLTF.

The J gene is TRBJ2-5, the V gene TRBV4-3; D is ambiguous. This CDR3 has 16 residues. Germline lookup yields CDR1 LGHNA and CDR2 YSLEER. Deletions cut 4 bases from V and 7 bases from J, with 22 bases between. Here the CDR3 DNA reads TGCGCCAGCAGCCCCACCCTCGCCTCAGGTACCAGGACCCAGTACTTC. It codes for CASSPTLASGTRTQYF.